Sequencing of this TCR beta chain was carried out in a study of cytomegalovirus exposure and HLA in healthy donors. Background on the study: About 80 million unique TCRs from HLA-typed donors made up an early data release. Caucasian-associated ancestry cluster membership applied to about four fifths of several hundred genotyped donors. Broader study findings: Most observed TCR sequences were rare, whereas some public TCRs were detected in many donors. Per a later analysis, about 17,000 TCR beta sequences showed association with HLA alleles at 0.05 false discovery rate.

V was cut by 7 bases and J by 11 bases, with 24 bases left in between. The CDR3 covers 14 residues. In germline, CDR1 is MDHEN, CDR2 SYDVKM. Details on this clone: Its cognate antigen is unknown.

Amplification used 60 Vbeta primers and 13 Jbeta primers. Clones were read by immunoSEQ multiplex PCR, and TCRdb kept only the in-frame ones, dropping some. The sample records a few hundred thousand clones, over 65% being singletons. Sequencing was performed on PBMCs. The chain recombines TRBV28 with TRBJ2-7, with D perhaps TRBD2 (7 bases). The receptor comes from a woman aged 55-69 years in good health and CMV-seropositive. The CDR3 protein is CASNPTQDSGVKYF. The CDR3 region has the DNA TGTGCCAGCAATCCCACCCAGGACAGCGGGGTTAAGTACTTC.